Only a few counts were recorded for the clone carrying this T cell receptor (beta chain). This specimen comes from a study of blood T cell repertoires in COVID-19. About the study: Material from acute and convalescent COVID-19 was sourced from the United States, Italy and Spain. Sample material is recorded as cDNA or gDNA derived from T cells, B-cell-depleted T cells, or PBMCs.

Authors' analysis steps: Using reference gene primer amplification, nucleated cell counts were estimated. Sequenced by immunoSEQ multiplex PCR; TCRdb stores in-frame clones only, minus some. That table is the source of V, J and clone size, and D and trimming were worked out from the DNA. This table holds 80,000 or so clones, approximately 89% found once. The CDR3 totals 16 residues. Looked up from germline, CDR1 is SGDLS and CDR2 is YYNGEE. Trimming removed 0 bases from V and 1 base from J, with 10 bases in between. Sequenced input: peripheral blood. This sequence was found in a man between 45 and 60 years old with acute or convalescent COVID-19. This sequence joins TRBV9 and TRBJ1-4; D not resolved. The chain's CDR3 is CASSVDGYGTNEKLFF. CDR3 nucleotide sequence: TGTGCCAGCAGCGTAGACGGGTATGGAACTAATGAAAAACTGTTTTTT.